Listed below are T cell receptor beta chains from one sample, sequenced in a study of vaccination and CD4 T cells after COVID-19. No cognate antigen is known for these TCRs. TCRdb analysed the PCR reads with MiXCR anew, one entry per CDR3 protein. The table has 15,000 or so distinct CDR3 sequences, 50% to 70% seen once. This sample comprised CD4+ T cells from blood, cultured in vitro, obtained after SARS-CoV-2 vaccination. The source is a human donor who had recovered from COVID-19. CDR3s include the opening cysteine and the closing phenylalanine or tryptophan. Each record gives: CDR3 DNA, CDR3 protein, D gene, J gene, V gene, clone size. D genes are given only for firm matches. Not all rows give a size; the values are once, few, many and, for expanded clones, a class.

CDR3nt: TGTGCCACCAGTCGAACGGGACAGGGGTGCGAGCAGTACTTC
CDR3aa: CATSRTGQGCEQYF
d_gene: TRBD1
j_gene: TRBJ2-7
v_gene: TRBV24-1
abundance: .

CDR3nt: TGTGCCAGCAAATACTTGACAGGGGGCAATTCCTACGAGCAGTACTTC
CDR3aa: CASKYLTGGNSYEQYF
d_gene: TRBD1
j_gene: TRBJ2-7
v_gene: TRBV6-1
abundance: .

CDR3nt: TGTGCCAGCAGCCCCGGGACAACAAATCAGCCCCAGCATTTT
CDR3aa: CASSPGTTNQPQHF
d_gene: .
j_gene: TRBJ1-5
v_gene: TRBV6-1
abundance: .

CDR3nt: TGCAGTGCTAGGATAACCGGATTGGTAGGAGAGACCCAGTACTTC
CDR3aa: CSARITGLVGETQYF
d_gene: .
j_gene: TRBJ2-5
v_gene: TRBV20-1
abundance: few

CDR3nt: TGTGCCACCAGGATGGGGGGTGGAGAGACCCAGTACTTC
CDR3aa: CATRMGGGETQYF
d_gene: .
j_gene: TRBJ2-5
v_gene: TRBV27
abundance: .

CDR3nt: TGTGCCAGCAGCCCGACGGTGGACAGGGCTTCGGAGACCCAGTACTTC
CDR3aa: CASSPTVDRASETQYF
d_gene: TRBD1
j_gene: TRBJ2-5
v_gene: TRBV7-2
abundance: .

CDR3nt: TGTGCCACCCGGAAAGGGAGTACTAACTATGGCTACACCTTC
CDR3aa: CATRKGSTNYGYTF
d_gene: .
j_gene: TRBJ1-2
v_gene: TRBV28
abundance: .

CDR3nt: TGTGCCAGCAGCAACGGGGGTAGCTCTGGGGCCAACGTCCTGACTTTC
CDR3aa: CASSNGGSSGANVLTF
d_gene: .
j_gene: TRBJ2-6
v_gene: TRBV6-2/TRBV6-3
abundance: few

CDR3nt: TGTGCCATCAGTGTTACTCCAGGGGGAGACACCATATATTTT
CDR3aa: CAISVTPGGDTIYF
d_gene: TRBD1
j_gene: TRBJ1-3
v_gene: TRBV10-3
abundance: few

CDR3nt: TGTGCCAGCAGTTTAGCCGTAGGGGTTGGTCAGCCCCAGCATTTT
CDR3aa: CASSLAVGVGQPQHF
d_gene: .
j_gene: TRBJ1-5
v_gene: TRBV28
abundance: .

CDR3nt: TGTGCCAGCAGCTTAGAGGGGACTAGCGGGAACAATGAGCAGTTCTTC
CDR3aa: CASSLEGTSGNNEQFF
d_gene: TRBD2
j_gene: TRBJ2-1
v_gene: TRBV7-2
abundance: few

CDR3nt: TGTGCCAGCAGCAAAGGAGTCAGCTCCTATAATTCACCCCTCCACTTT
CDR3aa: CASSKGVSSYNSPLHF
d_gene: .
j_gene: TRBJ1-6
v_gene: TRBV21-1
abundance: few

CDR3nt: TGCAGTGCTAGAGCCACTAGCGGGATCAATGAGCAGTTCTTC
CDR3aa: CSARATSGINEQFF
d_gene: TRBD2
j_gene: TRBJ2-1
v_gene: TRBV20-1
abundance: .

CDR3nt: TGCGCCAGCAGTGAGCTCCTCTCGGGCAGGGATAATTCACCCCTCCACTTT
CDR3aa: CASSELLSGRDNSPLHF
d_gene: .
j_gene: TRBJ1-6
v_gene: TRBV10-2
abundance: .

CDR3nt: TGTGCCAGCAGCCCACTCGTGACTTTTGGAAACACCATATATTTT
CDR3aa: CASSPLVTFGNTIYF
d_gene: .
j_gene: TRBJ1-3
v_gene: TRBV7-2
abundance: .

CDR3nt: TGTGCCAGTAGTACAAGGGGACTAGCGGGAGCCCACCAAGAGACCCAGTACTTC
CDR3aa: CASSTRGLAGAHQETQYF
d_gene: TRBD2
j_gene: TRBJ2-5
v_gene: TRBV19
abundance: .

CDR3nt: TGTGCCAGCACCACCGGGACAGGGGATTCACCCCTCCACTTT
CDR3aa: CASTTGTGDSPLHF
d_gene: TRBD1
j_gene: TRBJ1-6
v_gene: TRBV6-2/TRBV6-3
abundance: few

CDR3nt: TGTGCCAGCAGTGAAGAAAGCGGGGGCGGGACTGAAGCTTTCTTT
CDR3aa: CASSEESGGGTEAFF
d_gene: .
j_gene: TRBJ1-1
v_gene: TRBV6-1
abundance: .

CDR3nt: TGTGCCAGCAGGGCGAACTATGGCTACACCTTC
CDR3aa: CASRANYGYTF
d_gene: .
j_gene: TRBJ1-2
v_gene: TRBV6-1
abundance: .

CDR3nt: TGTGCCAGCAGCCCGCGTGGGGATAACTATGGCTACACCTTC
CDR3aa: CASSPRGDNYGYTF
d_gene: .
j_gene: TRBJ1-2
v_gene: TRBV9
abundance: .

CDR3nt: TGTGCCAGCAGCTTAGCTGGGGGTAGGGGGGTCACTGAAGCTTTCTTT
CDR3aa: CASSLAGGRGVTEAFF
d_gene: .
j_gene: TRBJ1-1
v_gene: TRBV7-8
abundance: .

CDR3nt: TGTGCCAGCAGACCGGGACAGGGTAACACCGGGGAGCTGTTTTTT
CDR3aa: CASRPGQGNTGELFF
d_gene: TRBD1
j_gene: TRBJ2-2
v_gene: TRBV7-2
abundance: .

CDR3nt: TGTGCCAGCAGCCAAACCTCGGGGACAGGCCATAATTCACCCCTCCACTTT
CDR3aa: CASSQTSGTGHNSPLHF
d_gene: TRBD1
j_gene: TRBJ1-6
v_gene: TRBV7-9
abundance: .

CDR3nt: TGTGCCAGCAGGGGACAGGGGAACAATCAGCCCCAGCATTTT
CDR3aa: CASRGQGNNQPQHF
d_gene: TRBD1
j_gene: TRBJ1-5
v_gene: TRBV6-1
abundance: few

CDR3nt: TGTGCCAGCAGTGAAGTGGTCACAGGGAACTACGAGCAGTACTTC
CDR3aa: CASSEVVTGNYEQYF
d_gene: .
j_gene: TRBJ2-7
v_gene: TRBV6-1
abundance: .

CDR3nt: TGCAGTGCTCCTACACCAGGGGCTGGAAACACCATATATTTT
CDR3aa: CSAPTPGAGNTIYF
d_gene: .
j_gene: TRBJ1-3
v_gene: TRBV20-1
abundance: few

CDR3nt: TGTGCCAGCAGAAAACTAGCGGGATGGACCGGGGAGCTGTTTTTT
CDR3aa: CASRKLAGWTGELFF
d_gene: TRBD2
j_gene: TRBJ2-2
v_gene: TRBV6-2/TRBV6-3
abundance: .

CDR3nt: TGTGCCAGTAGCCGCCGGTGGCGAGAGACCCAGTACTTC
CDR3aa: CASSRRWRETQYF
d_gene: .
j_gene: TRBJ2-5
v_gene: TRBV19
abundance: .

CDR3nt: TGTGCCAGCAGCCCGAGGCGGGACAGGGAAGGGTCCCAGCATTTT
CDR3aa: CASSPRRDREGSQHF
d_gene: TRBD1
j_gene: TRBJ1-5
v_gene: TRBV7-8
abundance: .

CDR3nt: TGTGCCAGTAGTAGACAGGGGGCGATTGGCTACACCTTC
CDR3aa: CASSRQGAIGYTF
d_gene: TRBD1
j_gene: TRBJ1-2
v_gene: TRBV19
abundance: few

CDR3nt: TGTGCCAGCAGCCTAGGGTCGGCGCCCGGGGACACCGGGGAGCTGTTTTTT
CDR3aa: CASSLGSAPGDTGELFF
d_gene: .
j_gene: TRBJ2-2
v_gene: TRBV27
abundance: .

CDR3nt: TGCAGTGCAAGCGGGCTCTACAATGAGCAGTTCTTC
CDR3aa: CSASGLYNEQFF
d_gene: .
j_gene: TRBJ2-1
v_gene: TRBV20-1
abundance: .

CDR3nt: TGTGCCAGCAGATTTCGCGCAGGGGGGAATGGCTACACCTTC
CDR3aa: CASRFRAGGNGYTF
d_gene: TRBD1
j_gene: TRBJ1-2
v_gene: TRBV27
abundance: once

CDR3nt: TGCAGTGCCTGGACGGGTAATTCACCCCTCCACTTT
CDR3aa: CSAWTGNSPLHF
d_gene: .
j_gene: TRBJ1-6
v_gene: TRBV20-1
abundance: few

CDR3nt: TGTGCCACCAGCAGAGGGGACCACACACCCGGGGAGCTGTTTTTT
CDR3aa: CATSRGDHTPGELFF
d_gene: .
j_gene: TRBJ2-2
v_gene: TRBV15
abundance: .

CDR3nt: TGTGCCAGCACCGGGACAGGGGACTACGAGCAGTACTTC
CDR3aa: CASTGTGDYEQYF
d_gene: TRBD1
j_gene: TRBJ2-7
v_gene: TRBV27
abundance: few

CDR3nt: TGCAGTGCTAGAAGGGACAGGGTTGAAAAACTGTTTTTT
CDR3aa: CSARRDRVEKLFF
d_gene: TRBD1
j_gene: TRBJ1-4
v_gene: TRBV20-1
abundance: .

CDR3nt: TGTGCCAGCAGTGCCTCAGGGAACACTGAAGCTTTCTTT
CDR3aa: CASSASGNTEAFF
d_gene: .
j_gene: TRBJ1-1
v_gene: TRBV6-1
abundance: .

CDR3nt: TGTGCCAGCAGCTTAGGGGGCTCAGCTGAAGCTTTCTTT
CDR3aa: CASSLGGSAEAFF
d_gene: .
j_gene: TRBJ1-1
v_gene: TRBV7-2
abundance: .

CDR3nt: TGTGCCAGTCCTATAGGACCCGGGGACACCATATATTTT
CDR3aa: CASPIGPGDTIYF
d_gene: .
j_gene: TRBJ1-3
v_gene: TRBV19
abundance: .

CDR3nt: TGTGCCAGCAGCTCAAGCCTCGTGAGGACCGGGGAGCTGTTTTTT
CDR3aa: CASSSSLVRTGELFF
d_gene: .
j_gene: TRBJ2-2
v_gene: TRBV11-2
abundance: .

CDR3nt: TGTGCCAGTAGTATCTCCAGGGGGACCCACGAGCAGTACTTC
CDR3aa: CASSISRGTHEQYF
d_gene: TRBD1
j_gene: TRBJ2-7
v_gene: TRBV19
abundance: .

CDR3nt: TGCAGTGCCCCGGGACTAAGATACAATGAGCAGTTCTTC
CDR3aa: CSAPGLRYNEQFF
d_gene: TRBD2
j_gene: TRBJ2-1
v_gene: TRBV20-1
abundance: .

CDR3nt: TGTGCCAGCAGCCAACTTGGGATCCCAGAGACCCAGTACTTC
CDR3aa: CASSQLGIPETQYF
d_gene: .
j_gene: TRBJ2-5
v_gene: TRBV14
abundance: once